Shown below are 3 T cell receptor beta chains from a single sample sequenced in a study of T cell responses to AZD1222 COVID-19 vaccine. Using immunoSEQ multiplex PCR, the repertoire was profiled, and TCRdb retains in-frame clones only, with some absent. The table has 150,000 to 200,000 clones, 90% seen once. The sequenced sample was peripheral blood, obtained on day 0 of AZD1222 vaccination. Receptors originate from an adult in good health.

The V gene is TRBV24-1, the J gene TRBJ2-1; 8 bases are a match to TRBD1. With V trimmed by 2 bases and J by 9 bases, 5 bases remained unmatched. Germline V gene lookup returns CDR1 KGHDR and CDR2 SFDVKD. The CDR3 is made up of 14 amino acids. CDR3 amino acids: CATSDSRGRFEQFF. CDR3 nucleotide sequence: TGTGCCACCAGTGATTCCAGGGGGCGTTTTGAGCAGTTCTTC.

V and J are TRBV7-2 and TRBJ1-2; no clear D gene. CDR1 is SGHTA and CDR2 is FQGNSA in the germline V gene. Trimming took 5 bases from V and 4 from J, leaving 17 bases between them. The CDR3 is made up of 15 amino acids. CDR3: CASSPTRSTTYGYTF. Here the CDR3 DNA reads TGTGCCAGCAGCCCCACTCGCTCTACTACCTATGGCTACACCTTC.

This clone is a singleton in its sample. The chain has TRBV9 and TRBJ2-3; 11 positions agree with TRBD2. The length of the CDR3 is 17 residues. The V segment lost 0 bases and the J segment 5 bases; nucleotides outside the gene matches: 8. CDR1 and CDR2 (germline): SGDLS, YYNGEE. The DNA of the CDR3 is TGTGCCAGCAGCGTAGCGGTTAGCGGGGGGGCAGGAGATACGCAGTATTTT. It yields the protein CASSVAVSGGAGDTQYF.